This T cell receptor (beta chain) appears in the sequencing data of a study of early T cells in non-severe SARS-CoV-2 infection. Study context: Bulk RNA taken from unsorted whole blood was sequenced, leaving chains unpaired. Study-level points and caveats: VDJdb matching skewed toward anti-spike CD8 responses, missing private and CD4 specificities.

Researchers attached unique molecular identifiers to individual cDNA molecules. TCRdb re-analysed the 5' RACE reads in MiXCR, keeping a single row per CDR3 protein. This table has approximately 30,000 distinct CDR3 sequences, 7.1% appearing once. This clonotype was counted at least ten times. Antigen: not known. V dropped 1 base and J dropped 4; count of bases not matched to a gene: 9. Germline assignment: CDR1 SQVTM and CDR2 ANQGSEA. CDR3 length: 15 amino acids. The sequenced sample was whole blood, obtained at baseline. The gene calls are TRBV29-1 and TRBJ2-7, with 8 positions matching TRBD1. The TCR originated in an adult who was a healthcare worker with PCR-confirmed SARS-CoV-2 infection or an uninfected control (not recorded which). In DNA form, the CDR3 reads TGCAGCGTTGAAGCGACAGGGGCGAACCAATACGAGCAGTACTTC. It yields the protein CSVEATGANQYEQYF.